This passage covers 9 T cell receptor beta chains from one sample sequenced in a study of Ad26.COV2.S vaccination and SARS-CoV-2 variants. Treatment of the sample: over 15 received Ad26.COV2.S at low or high dose, single or two shots; 5 received placebo; per-sample allocation not given. Vaccine and placebo recipients were sampled on day 63 after the first injection. Assay used: immunoSEQ multiplex PCR; TCRdb lists only in-frame clones, some missing. Among hundreds of thousands of clones listed, 80% to 90% were seen once. The sample in question was peripheral blood, obtained in a trial of Ad26.COV2.S vaccine versus placebo. The receptors were gathered from a person between 18 and 59 years old who received the Ad26.COV2.S COVID-19 vaccine or a placebo.

This clone was seen just once. The chain couples TRBV5-6 to TRBJ1-1; TRBD1 matches 9 bases. The germline V gene has CDR1 SGHDT and CDR2 YYEEEE. The CDR3 sequence is 14 residues long. The V and J ends lost 2 bases and 6 bases, in that order; junction bases with no gene match: 5. In nucleotides, the CDR3 is TGTGCCAGCAGCTTTCGACAGGGGGTCCCTGAAGCTTTCTTT. Protein product: CASSFRQGVPEAFF.

The chain combines TRBV11-2 with TRBJ1-1; D not resolved. The germline V and J ends were trimmed by 5 bases and 7 bases, with 14 bases remaining between them. The germline V gene encodes CDR1 SGHAT and CDR2 FQNNGV. This CDR3 spans 13 amino acids. The CDR3 nucleotides read TGTGCCAGCAGCCCCCGGACGGGCCTTGAAGCTTTCTTT. Protein product: CASSPRTGLEAFF. The full variable domain, with the rest looked up from reference TRBV11-2 and TRBJ1-1, is EAGVAQSPRYKIIEKRQSVAFWCNPISGHATLYWYQQILGQGPKLLIQFQNNGVVDDSQLPKDRFSAERLKGVDSTLKIQPAKLEDSAVYLCASSPRTGLEAFFGQGTRLTVV.

J is TRBJ1-5 and V is TRBV6-2 or TRBV6-3, with TRBD1 matching 7 bases. The CDR3 has 15 residues. With V trimmed by 6 bases and J by 5 bases, 10 bases remained unmatched. Germline CDR1 MNHEY, CDR2 SVGEGT. Here the CDR3 DNA reads TGTGCCAGCAGCGTAGAGGACAGGCTATATCAGCCCCAGCATTTT. Its protein product is CASSVEDRLYQPQHF.

The chain combines TRBV7-9 with TRBJ1-2; tentatively, D is TRBD1 (5 bases). Between the trimmed V and J ends, which lost 0 bases and 3 bases, there was a span of 5 bases. CDR3 size: 13 residues. Germline CDR1 reads SEHNR; CDR2 reads FQNEAQ (reference sequence). The CDR3 loop reads CASSLAGDYGYTF. The CDR3 DNA is TGTGCCAGCAGCTTAGCAGGGGACTATGGCTACACCTTC.

The chain has TRBV27 and TRBJ1-4; D gene ambiguous. CDR1 is MNHEY, CDR2 SMNVEV, per germline (reference sequence). The V gene lost 1 base and the J gene lost 2 bases, with 14 bases spanning the gap. This CDR3 comprises 17 residues. CDR3 in DNA: TGTGCCAGCAGTTTATACCCGGCGACTGCGACTAATGAAAAACTGTTTTTT. Amino acids: CASSLYPATATNEKLFF.

The rearrangement links TRBV10-1 to TRBJ2-1; D ambiguous. The CDR3 is 15 residues long. Germline assignment: CDR1 WNHNN and CDR2 SYGVQD (reference sequence). Between the trimmed V and J ends, which lost 5 bases and 0 bases, there was a span of 11 bases. CDR3 nucleotides: TGCGCCAGCAGTATAGTCCGTTCCTCCTACAATGAGCAGTTCTTC. It translates to CASSIVRSSYNEQFF.

This chain links TRBV5-1 with TRBJ2-7; TRBD1 or TRBD2 may be the D gene (5 bases each). The ends were cut back, 4 bases at V and 0 bases at J, with 11 bases in the middle. This CDR3 region has 14 residues. The germline CDR1 and CDR2 sequences are SGHRS and YFSETQ. CDR3 DNA: TGCGCCAGCAGCCTTTGGGACGGCTCCTACGAGCAGTACTTC. Translation: CASSLWDGSYEQYF.

V is TRBV5-4 and J is TRBJ2-3; TRBD2 matches at 10 bases. The CDR3 loop spans 14 amino acids. Germline CDR1 and CDR2: SGHNT and YYREEE (reference sequence). The V segment lost 5 bases and the J segment 0 bases; nucleotides outside the gene matches: 0. This CDR3 reads CASRLAGSTDTQYF. The CDR3 DNA reads TGTGCCAGCAGACTAGCGGGAAGCACAGATACGCAGTATTTT. The full variable domain, its missing parts supplied by reference TRBV5-4 and TRBJ2-3, is ETGVTQSPTHLIKTRGQQVTLRCSSQSGHNTVSWYQQALGQGPQFIFQYYREEENGRGNFPPRFSGLQFPNYSSELNVNALELDDSALYLCASRLAGSTDTQYFGPGTRLTVL.

The chain uses TRBV18 and TRBJ2-7; 8 nucleotides line up with TRBD2. After removal of 0 bases from V and 0 bases from J, the junction contained 7 bases not matched to a gene. The CDR3 extends over 17 amino acids. Germline assignment: CDR1 KGHSH and CDR2 LQKENI. DNA of the CDR3: TGTGCCAGCTCACCACCAGATTCCGGGACTAGCTCCTACGAGCAGTACTTC. Amino acids: CASSPPDSGTSSYEQYF. The variable domain in full, completed from reference TRBV18 and TRBJ2-7, reads NAGVMQNPRHLVRRRGQEARLRCSPMKGHSHVYWYRQLPEEGLKFMVYLQKENIIDESGMPKERFSAEFPKEGPSILRIQQVVRGDSAAYFCASSPPDSGTSSYEQYFGPGTRLTVT.